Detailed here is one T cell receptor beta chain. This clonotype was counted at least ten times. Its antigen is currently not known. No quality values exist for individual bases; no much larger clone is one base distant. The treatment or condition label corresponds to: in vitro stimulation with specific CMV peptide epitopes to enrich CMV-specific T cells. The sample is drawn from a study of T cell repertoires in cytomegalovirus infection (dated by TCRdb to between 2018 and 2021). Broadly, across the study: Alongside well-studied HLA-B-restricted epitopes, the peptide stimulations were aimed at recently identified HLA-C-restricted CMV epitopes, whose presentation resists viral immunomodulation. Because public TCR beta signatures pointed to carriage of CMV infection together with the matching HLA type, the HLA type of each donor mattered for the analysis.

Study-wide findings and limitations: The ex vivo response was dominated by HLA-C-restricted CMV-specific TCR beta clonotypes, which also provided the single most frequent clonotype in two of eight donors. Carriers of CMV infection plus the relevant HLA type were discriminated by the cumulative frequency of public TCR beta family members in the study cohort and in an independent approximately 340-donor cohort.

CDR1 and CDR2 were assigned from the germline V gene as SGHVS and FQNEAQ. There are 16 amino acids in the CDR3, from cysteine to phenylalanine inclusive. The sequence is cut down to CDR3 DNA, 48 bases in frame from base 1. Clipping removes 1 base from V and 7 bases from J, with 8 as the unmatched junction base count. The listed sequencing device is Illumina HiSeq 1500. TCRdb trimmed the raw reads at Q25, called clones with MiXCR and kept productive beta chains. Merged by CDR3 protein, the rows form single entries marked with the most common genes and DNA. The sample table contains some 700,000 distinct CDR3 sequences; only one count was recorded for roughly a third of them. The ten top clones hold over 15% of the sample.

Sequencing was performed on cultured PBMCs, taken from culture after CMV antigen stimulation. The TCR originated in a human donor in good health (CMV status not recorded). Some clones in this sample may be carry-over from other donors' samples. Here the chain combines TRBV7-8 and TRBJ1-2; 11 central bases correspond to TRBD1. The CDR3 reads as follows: CASSLVLTDRGLGYTF. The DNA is TGTGCCAGCAGCTTAGTTCTTACGGACAGGGGGCTTGGCTACACCTTC.